This T cell receptor (beta chain) came from a study of T-cell memory formation after mild COVID-19. Study background: Clustering of TCRs was largely donor specific. Study-wide results and caveats: Clones that contracted from day 15 to 85 were balanced CD4/CD8, while later expanders leaned CD4+. Clones that contracted clustered mainly in CM and EM if CD4+ and in EMRA if CD8+.

TCRdb recomputed calls from the 5' RACE reads with MiXCR, one row per CDR3 protein. Altogether hundreds of thousands of distinct CDR3 sequences are present, roughly 18% being singletons, with the ten largest covering about 12%. This clonotype was recorded at least ten times. Its antigen remains unknown. CDR3 size: 16 residues. The ends lost 6 bases at V and 2 bases at J; junction bases unmatched: 7. The TCR sequence derives from an adult woman who had mild COVID-19 (a few samples of this study predate the infection). Cell type and time point are not known. The gene calls are TRBV12-3 or TRBV12-4 and TRBJ2-6; 7 bases agree with TRBD1. The sequenced material came from PBMCs or a T cell subset sorted from them (not recorded which). CDR3 nucleotides: TGTGCCAGCAGCCCGGGACAGACTGCTGGGGCCAACGTCCTGACTTTC. Its protein product is CASSPGQTAGANVLTF.